The TCR beta chain described here comes from a study of cytomegalovirus exposure and HLA in healthy donors. The germline V gene has CDR1 ENHRY and CDR2 SYGVKD. This CDR3 has 12 residues. The germline V and J ends were trimmed by 7 bases and 5 bases, with 11 bases remaining between them. This clone has only one observation. Both 60 Vbeta primers and 13 Jbeta primers went into the PCR. Some clones are missing from TCRdb's copy, which holds only in-frame ones; the method was immunoSEQ multiplex PCR. The sample consists of over 100,000 clones, approximately 74% of them appearing once. The TCR sequence derives from a male donor in good health and CMV-seronegative. The sample taken for sequencing was PBMCs. The gene calls are TRBV10-3 and TRBJ1-1; perhaps TRBD1 as D (5 bases). CDR3 amino acids: CAIKGQGTEAFF. The CDR3 DNA reads TGTGCCATCAAAGGGCAGGGAACTGAAGCTTTCTTT.